Following are 21 T cell receptor beta chains from one sample sequenced in a study of blood T cells in healthy people across ages. Using a J-beta primer mix together with a sample-barcoded 5' primer, a second PCR was run for about 6 to 12 cycles. From the 5' RACE reads, TCRdb called clonotypes with MiXCR, one entry per CDR3 protein. This table has about 780,000 distinct CDR3 sequences, more than 35% appearing once. Material for sequencing was blood. The receptors here all came from an elderly man in good health.

V usage is TRBV20-1 and J usage is TRBJ2-5; D unresolved. The J call may not be correct, given that the DNA end is closer to TRBJ2-7. This CDR3 has 13 residues. From germline, CDR1 is DFQATT and CDR2 SNEGSKA (reference sequence). This CDR3 is CSAPDAPAYEQYF. CDR3 DNA: TGCAGTGCCCCGGATGCCCCGGCCTACGAGCAGTACTTC.

The table lists this clonotype with many counts. The genes are TRBV20-1 and TRBJ2-1, with 7 bases aligning to TRBD2. CDR1 is DFQATT and CDR2 is SNEGSKA in the germline V gene (reference sequence). The CDR3 consists of 16 residues. The V segment lost 1 base and the J segment 2 bases; nucleotides outside the gene matches: 8. The CDR3 bases are TGCAGTGCTAGAGGGCTAGCGGAGGCTACCTACAATGAGCAGTTCTTC. This codes for CSARGLAEATYNEQFF.

The CDR3 is CASSFRREVYNEQFF. In DNA form, the CDR3 reads TGTGCCAGCAGCTTCCGGCGGGAGGTATACAATGAGCAGTTCTTC. This chain links TRBV7-2 with TRBJ2-1; TRBD2 matches at 8 bases. The CDR3 length is 15 residues. The germline gives CDR1 SGHTA, CDR2 FQGNSA. Losses at the gene ends were 3 bases for V and 4 bases for J; bases not matched to a gene: 5. Variable domain in full (rest from reference TRBV7-2 and TRBJ2-1): GAGVSQSPSNKVTEKGKDVELRCDPISGHTALYWYRQSLGQGLEFLIYFQGNSAPDKSGLPSDRFSAERTGGSVSTLTIQRTQQEDSAVYLCASSFRREVYNEQFFGPGTRLTVL.

Many counts were recorded for this clonotype. The rearrangement joins TRBV15 to TRBJ1-4, with D possibly matching TRBD1 (5 bases). The germline CDR1 and CDR2 sequences are LNHNV and YYDKDF (reference sequence). The CDR3 runs 14 residues. V was shortened by 1 base and J by 2 bases, with 5 bases between the two germline ends. As DNA, the CDR3 is TGTGCCACCAGCAGAGGACAGACTAATGAAAAACTGTTTTTT. This encodes CATSRGQTNEKLFF.

The gene calls are TRBV12-3 or TRBV12-4 and TRBJ1-1; perhaps TRBD1 as D (5 bases). CDR3 length equals 12 residues. Between the trimmed V and J ends, which lost 6 bases and 2 bases, there was a span of 7 bases. CDR3 nucleotide sequence: TGTGCCAGCAGATGGGGCAACACTGAAGCTTTCTTT. Its protein product is CASRWGNTEAFF.

This chain connects TRBV11-1 to TRBJ2-1; TRBD1 aligns across 7 bases. CDR3 length: 14 amino acids. Germline CDR1 reads SGHAT; CDR2 reads FQDESV (reference sequence). The J segment lost 13 bases and the V segment lost 3 bases, leaving 12 bases of the junction unmatched. Here the CDR3 reads CASSFDRVGETQFF. The CDR3 coding sequence is TGTGCCAGCAGCTTTGACAGGGTTGGAGAGACCCAGTTCTTC.

This clonotype turned up a few times. V is TRBV29-1 and J is TRBJ2-1, with 8 bases fitting TRBD2. The trim removed 6 bases at V and 3 bases at J, leaving 7 bases unmatched. The length of the CDR3 is 14 residues. In germline, CDR1 is SQVTM, CDR2 ANQGSEA. CDR3 bases: TGCAGCGTGCAACCGGGACTAGTCTACAATGAGCAGTTCTTC. Translated, it gives CSVQPGLVYNEQFF.

This chain joins TRBV28 and TRBJ1-2; D uncertain. Germline assignment: CDR1 MDHEN and CDR2 SYDVKM. With 1 base removed from V and 5 bases from J, the gap between germline ends came to 5 bases. The CDR3 contains 12 residues. As DNA, the CDR3 is TGTGCCAGCAGTTTATTTGTGTATGGCTACACCTTC. Encoded protein: CASSLFVYGYTF.

The chain recombines TRBV25-1 with TRBJ1-5; D gene uncertain. The V gene's germline CDR1 is MGHDK and CDR2 SYGVNS. The V and J ends lost 4 bases and 4 bases respectively, with 11 bases between them. The CDR3 spans 14 residues. The CDR3 nucleotides read TGTGCCAGCAGTGCGCGGCGGGAAAATCAGCCCCAGCATTTT. Translation: CASSARRENQPQHF.

The chain uses TRBV6-6 and TRBJ2-1; D ambiguous. The J call may be faulty, since TRBJ2-7 better matches the DNA end. The CDR3 covers 13 residues. Germline-derived CDR1 and CDR2 are MNHNY and SVGAGI (reference sequence). The CDR3 here is CASRAPTYNEQYF. CDR3 DNA: TGTGCCAGCAGGGCGCCCACCTACAATGAGCAGTACTTC.

This clonotype was seen a handful of times. The chain couples TRBV12-3 or TRBV12-4 to TRBJ2-7; D is uncertain. The assigned J gene may be wrong: the sequence end matches TRBJ2-4 better. CDR3 length equals 16 residues. Written as DNA, the CDR3 is TGTGCCAGCAGTTTAGCGCTGTCCGCCGGTCACAACATTCAGTACTTC. This codes for CASSLALSAGHNIQYF.

This chain uses TRBV29-1 with TRBJ2-1; 10 bases fit TRBD2. Germline assignment: CDR1 SQVTM and CDR2 ANQGSEA. Trimming cost V 7 bases and J 8 bases; bases outside gene matches: 8. The CDR3 covers 13 residues. The CDR3 loop is CSGNSGGFDEQFF. The CDR3 DNA is TGCAGCGGGAATAGCGGGGGGTTTGATGAGCAGTTCTTC.

The chain is built from TRBV7-2 and TRBJ1-5; tentatively, D is TRBD1 (5 bases). The CDR3 is 16 residues long. V gave up 5 bases and J gave up 4 bases, with 18 bases separating them. Per the germline V gene, CDR1 is SGHTA and CDR2 is FQGNSA. CDR3 coding DNA: TGTGCCAGCAGCCCGAGCGGGGCTTCGGTAAATCAGCCCCAGCATTTT. It codes for CASSPSGASVNQPQHF.

This chain links TRBV28 with TRBJ2-3; 8 positions match TRBD2. Germline V gene sequence: CDR1 MDHEN, CDR2 SYDVKM. This CDR3 comprises 13 residues. J was trimmed by 6 bases and V by 8 bases; bases with no gene match: 7. The CDR3, as DNA: TGTGCCAGCCTAGGACTAGCTGCGGATACGCAGTATTTT. It codes for CASLGLAADTQYF. The full variable domain, with the rest looked up from reference TRBV28 and TRBJ2-3, is DVKVTQSSRYLVKRTGEKVFLECVQDMDHENMFWYRQDPGLGLRLIYFSYDVKMKEKGDIPEGYSVSREKKERFSLILESASTNQTSMYLCASLGLAADTQYFGPGTRLTVL.

CDR3 DNA: TGCAGTGCTAGAGTGGTTCCCGTCACAGATACGCAGTATTTT. Protein: CSARVVPVTDTQYF. This sequence joins TRBV20-1 and TRBJ2-3, with D unresolved. The germline V gene encodes CDR1 DFQATT and CDR2 SNEGSKA (reference sequence). CDR3 length equals 14 residues. V lost 1 base, J lost 2 bases, and 10 bases lay in between.

V gene TRBV25-1 combines with J gene TRBJ2-2, with D perhaps matching TRBD1 (5 bases). CDR3 length: 15 residues. V lost 3 bases and J lost 4, with 12 bases in between. CDR1 and CDR2 from the germline V gene are MGHDK and SYGVNS. This CDR3 reads CASSDQGWGTGELFF. As DNA, the CDR3 is TGTGCCAGCAGTGATCAGGGTTGGGGCACCGGGGAGCTGTTTTTT.

CDR3 residues: CASRGVASDTQYF. Written as DNA, the CDR3 is TGTGCTAGTCGGGGGGTTGCCTCAGATACGCAGTATTTT. The gene calls are TRBV12-5 and TRBJ2-3, with 7 nucleotides matching TRBD2. After removal of 8 bases from V and 4 bases from J, the junction contained 6 bases not matched to a gene. Germline V gene sequence: CDR1 LGHNT, CDR2 FRNRAP. The CDR3 loop spans 13 amino acids.

J is TRBJ2-5 and V is TRBV29-1; 10 bases agree with TRBD1. Per the germline V gene, CDR1 is SQVTM and CDR2 is ANQGSEA. This CDR3 region has 15 residues. V lost 5 bases to trimming and J lost 11 bases; unmatched junction nucleotides: 17. CDR3 DNA: TGCAGCGTTTTGCCCGGGACAGGGGCAGTAAGTGAGCAGTACTTC. Protein product: CSVLPGTGAVSEQYF.

This clonotype has more than one count but fewer than ten. The V call is TRBV7-2, the J call TRBJ1-5; D is ambiguous. The CDR3 is made up of 14 amino acids. The V gene's germline CDR1 is SGHTA and CDR2 FQGNSA. The V gene lost 4 bases and the J gene lost 3 bases, with 10 bases spanning the gap. The CDR3 region is CASSSQALNQPQHF. DNA for the CDR3: TGTGCCAGCAGCTCCCAGGCTCTCAATCAGCCCCAGCATTTT.

The chain recombines TRBV7-9 with TRBJ2-7; TRBD1 matches 10 bases. With V trimmed by 2 bases and J by 9 bases, 10 bases remained unmatched. This CDR3 contains 15 residues. CDR1 is SEHNR, CDR2 FQNEAQ, per germline (reference sequence). The CDR3 region is CASSLLGQGVLGQYF. The CDR3 DNA is TGTGCCAGCAGCTTACTTGGACAGGGGGTTTTGGGGCAGTACTTC. The entire variable domain, with the rest obtained from reference TRBV7-9 and TRBJ2-7, is as follows: DTGVSQNPRHKITKRGQNVTFRCDPISEHNRLYWYRQTLGQGPEFLTYFQNEAQLEKSRLLSDRFSAERPKGSFSTLEIQRTEQGDSAMYLCASSLLGQGVLGQYFGPGTRLTVT.

This chain connects TRBV7-2 to TRBJ2-1, with 10 bases fitting TRBD2. This CDR3 region has 17 residues. The V segment lost 5 bases and the J segment 5 bases; nucleotides outside the gene matches: 12. Germline assignment: CDR1 SGHTA and CDR2 FQGNSA. CDR3 DNA sequence: TGTGCCAGCAGCCCTTCCTTTTCTAGCGGGAGCGACAATGAGCAGTTCTTC. Protein product: CASSPSFSSGSDNEQFF.